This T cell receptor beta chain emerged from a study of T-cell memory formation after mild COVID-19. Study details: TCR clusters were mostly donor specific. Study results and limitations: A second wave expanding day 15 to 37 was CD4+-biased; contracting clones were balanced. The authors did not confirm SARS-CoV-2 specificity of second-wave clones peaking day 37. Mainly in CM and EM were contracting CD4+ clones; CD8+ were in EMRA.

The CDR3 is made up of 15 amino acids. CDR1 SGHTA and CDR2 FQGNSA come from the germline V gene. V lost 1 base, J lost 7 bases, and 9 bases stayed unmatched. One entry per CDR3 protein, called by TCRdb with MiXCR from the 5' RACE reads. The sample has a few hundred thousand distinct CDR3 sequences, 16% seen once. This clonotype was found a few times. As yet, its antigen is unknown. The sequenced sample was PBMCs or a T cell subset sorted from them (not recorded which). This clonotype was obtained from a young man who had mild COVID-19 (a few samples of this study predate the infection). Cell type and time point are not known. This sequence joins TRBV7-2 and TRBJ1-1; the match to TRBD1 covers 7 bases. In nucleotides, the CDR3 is TGTGCCAGCAGCTTAGTCTTTGGGACAGCCGTTGAAGCTTTCTTT. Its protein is CASSLVFGTAVEAFF.